Below, one T cell receptor (beta chain) is given with its context. Antigen unknown. The data originate from a study of long-term antiretroviral therapy in people with HIV. On the study more broadly: The earliest samples predate the 2015 immediate-ART recommendation by about a decade. The study's findings and limits: The range of CDR3 lengths in HIV repertoires proved narrower than that found in controls.

Running of the v3.0 immunoSEQ assay took place at survey level. Using immunoSEQ multiplex PCR, the repertoire was profiled, and TCRdb retains in-frame clones only, with some absent. Altogether some 20,000 clones are present, roughly 87% being singletons, with the ten largest covering under 5%. Trimming stripped 0 bases from V and 6 bases from J, with 15 bases between. CDR1 MGHRA and CDR2 YSYEKL come from the germline V gene. The CDR3 loop spans 16 amino acids. The sample consisted of unsorted PBMCs, taken 2.1 years after starting antiretroviral therapy. The chain employs TRBV4-1 and TRBJ1-5; D call uncertain. The clonotype was recovered from a man between 18 and 29 years old with HIV. The CDR3 here is CASSQETGNGRQPQHF. CDR3 nucleotides: TGCGCCAGCAGCCAAGAAACGGGGAATGGGCGTCAGCCCCAGCATTTT.